Below are 5 T cell receptor beta chains sequenced from a single sample in a study of T cell responses to AZD1222 COVID-19 vaccine (dated by TCRdb to about 2021). Taken with the paper, the label for time point translates to: about 28 days (+/-7) after the second vaccine dose. The meaning of the sample's treatment or condition label: meningococcal conjugate vaccine given as trial control. Preparation of the library involved the immunoSEQ multiplex PCR assay. TCRdb obtained this table from immuneACCESS and retained in-frame rearrangements with V and J assigned. These tables miss some clones; where compared with another copy, unresolved V genes account for less than half of the shortfall, and the remainder is unexplained. This sample holds about 140,000 clones; roughly 89% were observed only once. Roughly 7.6% of the sample goes to the ten largest clones. The specimen was peripheral blood, collected 28 days after the second dose of the MenACWY control vaccine. The receptors come from an adult who received the MenACWY meningococcal vaccine as a control.

The gene calls are TRBV3-1 (or the pseudogene TRBV3-2) and TRBJ1-5, with D perhaps TRBD1 (6 bases). This CDR3 contains 18 residues. The germline CDR1 and CDR2 sequences are LGHDT and YNNKEL (reference sequence). Trimming removed 0 bases from V and 0 bases from J, with 15 bases in between. In DNA, the CDR3 is TGTGCCAGCAGCCAAGAGCGTCAGGGGTACAATAGCAATCAGCCCCAGCATTTT. It yields the protein CASSQERQGYNSNQPQHF.

The chain couples TRBV29-1 to TRBJ1-5; D ambiguous. V was shortened by 4 bases and J by 0 bases, with 13 bases between the two germline ends. CDR1 is SQVTM, CDR2 ANQGSEA, per germline. This CDR3 has 15 amino acids. As DNA, the CDR3 is TGCAGCGTTGTCTTGGAAGGCTATAGCAATCAGCCCCAGCATTTT. It encodes CSVVLEGYSNQPQHF.

The chain combines TRBV27 with TRBJ2-7; tentative D call: TRBD1 (5 bases). Looked up from germline, CDR1 is MNHEY and CDR2 is SMNVEV (reference sequence). With 3 bases removed from V and 2 bases from J, the gap between germline ends came to 11 bases. The CDR3 spans 14 residues. The chain's CDR3 is CASSFRVSAYEQYF. The CDR3 DNA reads TGTGCCAGCAGTTTCAGGGTTTCGGCCTACGAGCAGTACTTC.

The chain is built from TRBV5-1 and TRBJ2-5, with D possibly matching TRBD2 (6 bases). This CDR3 spans 14 amino acids. Trimming cost V 5 bases and J 0 bases, with 11 bases left between them. Per germline, CDR1 SGHRS and CDR2 YFSETQ. The CDR3 sequence is CASRPREYQETQYF. CDR3 nucleotide sequence: TGCGCCAGCAGGCCCCGGGAGTACCAAGAGACCCAGTACTTC.

The chain has TRBV12-5 and TRBJ1-1, with D hard to call. V lost 2 bases, J lost 6 bases, and 4 bases lay in between. CDR1 and CDR2 from the germline V gene are LGHNT and FRNRAP. The CDR3 covers 11 residues. The CDR3 DNA reads TGTGCTAGTGGTTTGACCGCTGAAGCTTTCTTT. Its protein product is CASGLTAEAFF.